These 20 T cell receptor beta chains were sequenced from one sample in a study of blood T cell repertoires in COVID-19. Data came from immunoSEQ multiplex PCR; TCRdb stores just in-frame clones and leaves some out. The sample consists of around 100,000 clones, around 80% of them appearing once. Sequencing input: peripheral blood. The receptors here all came from a human donor in a cohort sampled during active COVID-19.

The chain carries TRBV19 and TRBJ2-7; TRBD1 agrees at 7 bases. CDR3 size: 14 residues. CDR1 and CDR2 (germline): LNHDA, SQIVND (reference sequence). Germline trimming cut 4 bases from V and 3 bases from J; bases unmatched to any gene: 6. The CDR3 is CASSTGTANYEQYF. The CDR3 nucleotides are TGTGCCAGTAGTACAGGGACAGCCAACTACGAGCAGTACTTC.

The chain employs TRBV5-8 and TRBJ1-1, with TRBD1 matching 12 bases. Germline CDR1 is SGHTS and CDR2 is YDEGEE. The CDR3 runs to 17 residues. J lost 4 bases, V lost 0 bases, and 7 bases had no gene match. CDR3 amino acids: CASSLAGTGGWSTEAFF. CDR3 DNA sequence: TGTGCCAGCAGCTTGGCCGGGACAGGGGGCTGGAGCACTGAAGCTTTCTTT.

The chain links TRBV28 to TRBJ1-5; TRBD1 is a possible D gene (6 bases). Germline loops: CDR1 MDHEN, CDR2 SYDVKM. CDR3 length: 18 residues. Trimming removed 4 bases from V and 0 bases from J, with 19 bases in between. CDR3 nucleotide sequence: TGTGCCAGCAGTTACAGGGCCAGATATATTAATAGCAATCAGCCCCAGCATTTT. The encoded protein is CASSYRARYINSNQPQHF.

The rearrangement uses TRBV12-3 or TRBV12-4 and TRBJ2-7, with 7 bases that match TRBD1. The CDR3 loop spans 13 amino acids. The trim removed 5 bases at V and 3 bases at J, leaving 4 bases unmatched. CDR3 loop: CASSRTGRYEQYF. In nucleotides, the CDR3 is TGTGCCAGCAGTCGGACAGGCCGCTACGAGCAGTACTTC.

This clone has a single count. V gene TRBV12-3 or TRBV12-4 combines with J gene TRBJ1-2, with 11 nucleotides matching TRBD1. The ends lost 8 bases at V and 7 bases at J; junction bases unmatched: 3. This CDR3 region has 12 residues. The CDR3: CASRTGGFGYTF. The CDR3 bases are TGTGCCAGCCGGACAGGGGGCTTTGGCTACACCTTC.

The chain recombines TRBV7-8 with TRBJ2-3; D unclear. V dropped 4 bases and J dropped 1 base, with 9 bases sitting between them. This CDR3 contains 14 residues. CDR1 is SGHVS and CDR2 is FQNEAQ in the germline V gene. The CDR3: CASSSEWGTDTQYF. DNA for the CDR3: TGTGCCAGCAGCTCGGAGTGGGGCACAGATACGCAGTATTTT.

This clone was seen only once. The chain joins TRBV28 to TRBJ2-4, with 9 bases matching TRBD1. This CDR3 is 15 amino acids long. From germline, CDR1 is MDHEN and CDR2 SYDVKM. V gave up 6 bases and J gave up 6 bases; unmatched junction bases: 9. The CDR3 region has the DNA TGTGCCAGCAGCTTACAGGGGGCCTTTGGAAACATTCAGTACTTC. This gives the protein CASSLQGAFGNIQYF.

The chain uses TRBV27 and TRBJ2-7; no clear D gene. The CDR3 contains 15 residues. Per germline, CDR1 MNHEY and CDR2 SMNVEV (reference sequence). The ends were cut back, 2 bases at V and 0 bases at J, with 11 bases in the middle. The CDR3 bases are TGTGCCAGCAGTTTAAGTAAGGAGTCCTCCTACGAGCAGTACTTC. Protein product: CASSLSKESSYEQYF.

J is TRBJ2-5 and V is TRBV6-5, with 7 bases matching TRBD2. J was trimmed by 13 bases and V by 6 bases; bases with no gene match: 11. The V gene's germline CDR1 is MNHEY and CDR2 SVGAGI. The CDR3 totals 12 residues. CDR3 coding DNA: TGTGCCAGCAGCGAGGAGGGCGGGAGCCCGTACTTC. It translates to CASSEEGGSPYF.

This chain connects TRBV2 to TRBJ2-1; 13 bases align to TRBD2. V gave up 6 bases and J gave up 7 bases; unmatched junction bases: 3. Germline V gene lookup returns CDR1 SNHLY and CDR2 FYNNEI. The CDR3 is 14 amino acids. CDR3 loop: CASRPTSGGNEQFF. The CDR3 DNA reads TGTGCCAGCAGGCCGACTAGCGGGGGGAATGAGCAGTTCTTC.

The chain links TRBV3-1 (or the pseudogene TRBV3-2) to TRBJ2-6; D might be TRBD1 (6 bases). The V gene lost 4 bases and the J gene lost 3 bases, with 10 bases spanning the gap. The CDR3 runs 15 residues. Germline CDR1 reads LGHDT; CDR2 reads YNNKEL (reference sequence). The CDR3 bases are TGTGCCAGCAGCCCCTTGGACAGTGGGGCCAACGTCCTGACTTTC. This codes for CASSPLDSGANVLTF.

This chain joins TRBV19 and TRBJ1-2; tentatively, D is TRBD1 (6 bases). CDR1 and CDR2 from the germline V gene are LNHDA and SQIVND (reference sequence). Trimming cost V 6 bases and J 0 bases, with 20 bases left between them. The CDR3 covers 17 residues. DNA for the CDR3: TGTGCCAGTAGACACGGGGCAGGGACAATCTCTAACTATGGCTACACCTTC. Its translation: CASRHGAGTISNYGYTF.

V and J are TRBV2 and TRBJ2-7; 12 nucleotides line up with TRBD2. CDR1 and CDR2 from the germline V gene are SNHLY and FYNNEI. This CDR3 region has 15 residues. Unmatched junction bases numbered 11, after V lost 8 bases and J lost 6 bases. The CDR3 protein is CASGLTSGGAGEQYF. For the CDR3, the DNA is TGTGCCAGCGGCTTGACTAGCGGGGGTGCTGGCGAGCAGTACTTC.

J is TRBJ2-1 and V is TRBV5-1; D may be TRBD1 (5 bases). CDR3 length equals 15 residues. V gave up 0 bases and J gave up 0 bases, with 7 bases separating them. The germline gives CDR1 SGHRS, CDR2 YFSETQ. The CDR3 nucleotides read TGCGCCAGCAGCTTGGGTGGGGCCTCCTACAATGAGCAGTTCTTC. As protein: CASSLGGASYNEQFF.

J is TRBJ1-5 and V is TRBV2, with 8 nucleotides matching TRBD1. This CDR3 has 15 residues. J lost 3 bases, V lost 4 bases, and 5 bases had no gene match. CDR1 and CDR2 (germline): SNHLY, FYNNEI. The CDR3 bases are TGTGCCAGCAGTGGTGGACAGGGCTTCAATCAGCCCCAGCATTTT. It specifies CASSGGQGFNQPQHF.

A few counts support this clone. The gene calls are TRBV14 and TRBJ2-2, with D possibly matching TRBD1 (5 bases). The CDR3 spans 12 residues. Trimming removed 5 bases at V and 7 bases at J, with 8 bases between. Germline CDR1 reads SGHDN; CDR2 reads FVKESK. CDR3 sequence reads: CASSLQVGELFF. CDR3 DNA sequence: TGTGCCAGCAGCTTACAGGTCGGGGAGCTGTTTTTT.

The chain is built from TRBV18 and TRBJ2-1; 8 nucleotides align to TRBD1. V lost 6 bases and J lost 3; bases outside the gene matches: 4. The CDR3 loop spans 14 amino acids. Germline lookup yields CDR1 KGHSH and CDR2 LQKENI. The CDR3 sequence is CASSPTGVYNEQFF. The CDR3 bases are TGTGCCAGCTCCCCGACAGGGGTCTACAATGAGCAGTTCTTC.

The chain has TRBV29-1 and TRBJ1-3; D ambiguous. V gave up 1 base and J gave up 4 bases, with 5 bases separating them. The CDR3 length is 12 residues. Germline CDR1 SQVTM, CDR2 ANQGSEA. The CDR3 loop reads CSVEVTGNTIYF. CDR3 nucleotide sequence: TGCAGCGTTGAAGTCACAGGAAACACCATATATTTT.

The count of this clone is one. This chain uses TRBV6-5 with TRBJ2-7; D possibly corresponds to TRBD1 (6 bases). From germline, CDR1 is MNHEY and CDR2 SVGAGI. The CDR3 covers 12 residues. V lost 4 bases to trimming and J lost 7 bases, with 11 bases between them. The DNA for the CDR3 is TGTGCCAGCAGTTTCCGAACAGGGGAGCAGTACTTC. It specifies CASSFRTGEQYF.

This clone was picked up a small number of times. The gene calls are TRBV7-8 and TRBJ1-1; D unclear. V dropped 2 bases and J dropped 5 bases, with 9 bases sitting between them. The V gene's germline CDR1 is SGHVS and CDR2 FQNEAQ. This CDR3 region has 13 residues. The CDR3 loop reads CASSLFPGTEAFF. For the CDR3, the DNA is TGTGCCAGCAGCTTATTTCCGGGGACTGAAGCTTTCTTT.